The rows below give T cell receptor beta chains drawn from one sample of a study of cytotoxic CD8 clonotypes in ibrutinib-treated CLL. TCRdb's table, derived via immunoSEQ multiplex PCR, lists solely in-frame clones and lacks some. This table holds about 45,000 clones, over 50% found once. The sample consisted of PBMCs, taken after 24 months of ibrutinib treatment. The source of these receptors is a human donor with chronic lymphocytic leukemia. CDR3s include the opening cysteine and the closing phenylalanine or tryptophan. A D gene is named only where the DNA matches it firmly. Rows give clone size only sometimes, using once, few, many, or a class for an expanded clone.

d_gene,len,v_gene,abundance,j_gene,CDR3aa,CDR3nt
NA,13,TRBV5-1,many,TRBJ2-5,CASSGSYRETQYF,TGCGCCAGCAGCGGGAGTTACCGGGAGACCCAGTACTTC
TRBD1,18,TRBV18,NA,TRBJ2-3,CASSLIKLRDSGSDTQYF,TGTGCCAGCTCACTGATAAAACTCCGGGACAGTGGGTCGGATACGCAGTATTTT
TRBD2,17,TRBV7-3,NA,TRBJ2-5,CASSSPSGSGGVGTQYF,TGTGCCAGCAGCTCCCCCTCGGGAAGCGGGGGAGTGGGGACCCAGTACTTC
TRBD1,15,TRBV30,NA,TRBJ2-3,CAWSMTGGISDTQYF,TGTGCCTGGAGTATGACAGGGGGAATTTCAGATACGCAGTATTTT
NA,14,TRBV29-1,NA,TRBJ2-1,CSSSHSGSFNEQFF,TGCAGCTCTTCCCATAGCGGATCTTTCAATGAGCAGTTCTTC
NA,13,TRBV5-6,NA,TRBJ1-1,CASSFFRGTEAFF,TGTGCCAGCAGCTTTTTTCGGGGCACTGAAGCTTTCTTT
NA,13,TRBV19,NA,TRBJ1-2,CASSGQFNYGYTF,TGTGCCAGTAGTGGGCAGTTTAACTATGGCTACACCTTC
NA,15,TRBV15,NA,TRBJ1-5,CATSREGYSNQPQHF,TGTGCCACCAGCAGAGAGGGGTATAGCAATCAGCCCCAGCATTTT
NA,15,TRBV2,NA,TRBJ2-3,CASSGQVVVADTQYF,TGTGCCAGCAGTGGACAGGTGGTAGTAGCAGATACGCAGTATTTT
TRBD1,15,TRBV19,NA,TRBJ2-1,CASIPDRGSYNEQFF,TGTGCCAGTATCCCGGACAGGGGCTCCTACAATGAGCAGTTCTTC
NA,15,TRBV11-3,NA,TRBJ1-1,CASSPEDSPNTEAFF,TGTGCCAGCAGCCCTGAGGACAGCCCCAACACTGAAGCTTTCTTT
NA,15,TRBV19,NA,TRBJ1-3,CASSPFSSSGNTIYF,TGTGCCAGTAGTCCCTTTTCAAGTTCTGGAAACACCATATATTTT
NA,15,TRBV11-3,NA,TRBJ1-1,CASSLLLGYETEAFF,TGTGCCAGCAGCCTTCTACTGGGGTATGAGACTGAAGCTTTCTTT
NA,14,TRBV2,NA,TRBJ2-1,CASSDRGSYNEQFF,TGTGCCAGCAGTGACAGGGGCTCCTACAATGAGCAGTTCTTC
NA,13,TRBV18,NA,TRBJ1-5,CASSQQPYQPQHF,TGTGCCAGCTCACAACAACCTTATCAGCCCCAGCATTTT
NA,9,TRBV11-3,NA,TRBJ1-2,CAREDGYTF,TGTGCCAGAGAGGATGGCTACACCTTC
NA,14,TRBV30,NA,TRBJ2-7,CACRTLPITYEQYF,TGTGCCTGTCGAACCCTACCGATTACCTACGAGCAGTACTTC
NA,14,TRBV9,NA,TRBJ1-2,CASDPSGGNYGYTF,TGTGCCAGCGACCCCTCGGGGGGGAACTATGGCTACACCTTC
TRBD2,15,TRBV30,NA,TRBJ2-3,CAWSWASGRVDTQYF,TGTGCCTGGAGTTGGGCTAGCGGGAGGGTTGATACGCAGTATTTT
TRBD1,13,TRBV6-6,NA,TRBJ1-1,CASSPYRGTEAFF,TGTGCCAGCAGTCCGTACAGGGGCACTGAAGCTTTCTTT
NA,15,TRBV9,NA,TRBJ2-3,CASSVGGHNTDTQYF,TGTGCCAGCAGCGTAGGGGGACATAACACAGATACGCAGTATTTT
NA,12,TRBV18,NA,TRBJ2-7,CASSPTSYEQYF,TGTGCCAGCTCACCCACCTCCTACGAGCAGTACTTC
TRBD2,13,TRBV19,once,TRBJ2-3,CASRTNSGGTQYF,TGTGCCAGTAGAACCAATTCGGGAGGTACGCAGTATTTT
NA,14,TRBV27,NA,TRBJ1-4,CASRSSGNNEKLFF,TGTGCCAGCAGGAGTTCAGGCAACAATGAAAAACTGTTTTTT
TRBD1,15,TRBV10-3,few,TRBJ2-1,CASSSGTGGIDEQFF,TGTGCCAGCTCCTCCGGGACAGGGGGCATCGATGAGCAGTTCTTC
NA,15,TRBV5-1,NA,TRBJ1-1,CASSLEGGMNTEAFF,TGCGCCAGCAGCTTGGAGGGGGGAATGAACACTGAAGCTTTCTTT
NA,11,TRBV6-1,few,TRBJ2-1,CASSTGNEQFF,TGTGCCAGCAGTACAGGCAATGAGCAGTTCTTC
NA,15,TRBV5-1,NA,TRBJ2-1,CASSFWGGIGDEQFF,TGCGCCAGCAGCTTTTGGGGCGGGATTGGGGATGAGCAGTTCTTC
NA,13,TRBV6-6,NA,TRBJ2-5,CASSGGGRETQYF,TGTGCCAGCAGTGGAGGGGGGAGAGAGACCCAGTACTTC